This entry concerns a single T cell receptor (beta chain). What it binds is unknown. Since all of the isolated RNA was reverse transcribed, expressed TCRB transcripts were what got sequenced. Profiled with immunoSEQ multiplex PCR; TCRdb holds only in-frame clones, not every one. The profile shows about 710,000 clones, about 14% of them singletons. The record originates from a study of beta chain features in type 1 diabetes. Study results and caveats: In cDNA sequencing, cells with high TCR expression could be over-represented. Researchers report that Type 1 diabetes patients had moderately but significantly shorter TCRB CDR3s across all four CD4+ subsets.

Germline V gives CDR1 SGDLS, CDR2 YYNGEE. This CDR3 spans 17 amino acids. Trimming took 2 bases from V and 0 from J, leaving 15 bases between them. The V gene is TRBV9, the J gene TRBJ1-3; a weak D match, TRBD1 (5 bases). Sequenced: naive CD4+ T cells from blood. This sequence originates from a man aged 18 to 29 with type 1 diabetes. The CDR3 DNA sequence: TGTGCCAGCAGCGTCGAGGGGCAGAGATTCTCTGGAAACACCATATATTTT. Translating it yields CASSVEGQRFSGNTIYF. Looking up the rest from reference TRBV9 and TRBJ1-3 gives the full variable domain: DSGVTQTPKHLITATGQRVTLRCSPRSGDLSVYWYQQSLDQGLQFLIQYYNGEERAKGNILERFSAQQFPDLHSELNLSSLELGDSALYFCASSVEGQRFSGNTIYFGEGSWLTVV.